The T cell receptor (beta chain) under discussion was sequenced for a study of T-cell memory formation after mild COVID-19. Study in general: Across donors, TCR clusters were largely donor specific. Whole-study findings and limits: CD4/CD8 balance characterized clones contracting day 15 to 85, and CD4+ skew characterized later expanders. The study detected some responding clones in pre-infection memory, suggesting cross-reactive memory joined. The study found contracting CD4+ clones mainly in CM and EM and contracting CD8+ clones in EMRA.

The V and J ends lost 1 base and 6 bases respectively, with 13 bases between them. CDR3 length equals 14 residues. Germline-derived CDR1 and CDR2 are SGHRS and YFSETQ. TCRdb reprocessed the 5' RACE reads with MiXCR, giving one entry per CDR3 protein. In the table there are some 450,000 distinct CDR3 sequences, roughly 18% of which are singletons. For this clonotype: Its antigen is not known.

The clonotype comes from a young man who had mild COVID-19 (a few samples of this study predate the infection). Cell type and time point are not known. The specimen sequenced was PBMCs or a T cell subset sorted from them (not recorded which). The V call is TRBV5-1, the J call TRBJ1-2; tentatively, D is TRBD1 (5 bases). CDR3 region: CASSLMTDVHGYTF. The CDR3 coding sequence is TGCGCCAGCAGCTTGATGACAGACGTCCATGGCTACACCTTC.